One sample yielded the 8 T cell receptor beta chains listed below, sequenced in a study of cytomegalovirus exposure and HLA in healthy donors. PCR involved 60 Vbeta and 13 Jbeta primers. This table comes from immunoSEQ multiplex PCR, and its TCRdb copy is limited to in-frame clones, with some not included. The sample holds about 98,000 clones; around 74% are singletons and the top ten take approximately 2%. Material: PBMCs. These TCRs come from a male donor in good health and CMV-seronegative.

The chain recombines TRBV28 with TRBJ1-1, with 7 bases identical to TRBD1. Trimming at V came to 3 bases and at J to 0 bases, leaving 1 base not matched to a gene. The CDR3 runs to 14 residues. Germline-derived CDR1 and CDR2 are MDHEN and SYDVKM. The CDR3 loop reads CASSLGQLNTEAFF. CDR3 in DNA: TGTGCCAGCAGTTTGGGACAGCTGAACACTGAAGCTTTCTTT.

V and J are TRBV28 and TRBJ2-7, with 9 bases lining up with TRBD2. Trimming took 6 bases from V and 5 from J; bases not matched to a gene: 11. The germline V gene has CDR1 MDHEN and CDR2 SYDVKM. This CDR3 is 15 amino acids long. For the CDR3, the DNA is TGTGCCAGCAGAACTCCCGGGACTAGCTACCACGAGCAGTACTTC. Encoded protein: CASRTPGTSYHEQYF.

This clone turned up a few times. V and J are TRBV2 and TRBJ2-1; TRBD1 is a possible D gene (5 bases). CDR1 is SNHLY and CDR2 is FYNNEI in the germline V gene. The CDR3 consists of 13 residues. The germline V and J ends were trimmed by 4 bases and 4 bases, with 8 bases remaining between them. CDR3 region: CASSGQLYNEQFF. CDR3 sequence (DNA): TGTGCCAGCAGTGGACAGCTTTACAATGAGCAGTTCTTC.

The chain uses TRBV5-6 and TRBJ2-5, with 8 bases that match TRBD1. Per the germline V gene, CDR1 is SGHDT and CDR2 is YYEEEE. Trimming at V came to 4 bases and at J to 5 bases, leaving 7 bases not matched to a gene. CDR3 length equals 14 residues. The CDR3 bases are TGTGCCAGCAGCCGGGACAGGAGAGCGGAGACCCAGTACTTC. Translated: CASSRDRRAETQYF.

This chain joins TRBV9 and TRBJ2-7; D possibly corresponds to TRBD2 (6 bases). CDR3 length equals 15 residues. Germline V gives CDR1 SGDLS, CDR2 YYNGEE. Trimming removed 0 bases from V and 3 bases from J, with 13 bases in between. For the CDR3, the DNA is TGTGCCAGCAGCGTAGGCGGGGCATTGAACTACGAGCAGTACTTC. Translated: CASSVGGALNYEQYF.

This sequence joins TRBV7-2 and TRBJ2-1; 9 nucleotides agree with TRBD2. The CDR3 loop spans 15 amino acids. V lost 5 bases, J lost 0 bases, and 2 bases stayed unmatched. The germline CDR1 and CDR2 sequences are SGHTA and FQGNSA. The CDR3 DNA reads TGTGCCAGCAGCAAACTAGCGGGCTCCTACAATGAGCAGTTCTTC. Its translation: CASSKLAGSYNEQFF.

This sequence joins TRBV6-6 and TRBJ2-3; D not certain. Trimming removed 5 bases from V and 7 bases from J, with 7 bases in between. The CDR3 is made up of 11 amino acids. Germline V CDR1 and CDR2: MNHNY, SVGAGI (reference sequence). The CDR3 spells CASSPQNTQYF. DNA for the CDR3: TGTGCCAGCAGTCCACAGAATACGCAGTATTTT.

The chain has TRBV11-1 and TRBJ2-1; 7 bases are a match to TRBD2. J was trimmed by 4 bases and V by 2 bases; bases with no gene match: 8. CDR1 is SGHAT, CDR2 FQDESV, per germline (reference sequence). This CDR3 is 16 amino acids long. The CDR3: CASSLPGLGEYNEQFF. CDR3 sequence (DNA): TGTGCCAGCAGCTTACCCGGACTAGGGGAATACAATGAGCAGTTCTTC.